This T cell receptor (beta chain) was found in a study of T cell changes during pregnancy in multiple sclerosis. Using immunoSEQ multiplex PCR, the repertoire was profiled, and TCRdb retains in-frame clones only, with some absent. The sample holds roughly 24,000 clones; around 84% are singletons and the top ten take around 0.97%. V was clipped by 6 bases and J by 2 bases, with 16 bases between them. Germline V CDR1 and CDR2: SNHLY, FYNNEI. This CDR3 region has 15 residues. This TCR derives from a female donor in good health, enrolled as a control in a pregnancy study. The sample consisted of CD4+ T cells from peripheral blood mononuclear cells, taken in the second trimester of pregnancy. The chain couples TRBV2 to TRBJ2-5; no firm D call. CDR3 coding DNA: TGTGCCAGCAGCCCGAGGAAGGCTTTGCAAGAGACCCAGTACTTC. Encoded protein: CASSPRKALQETQYF.